Shown below are 23 T cell receptor beta chains from a single sample sequenced in a study of T cell responses to AZD1222 COVID-19 vaccine. Only in-frame clones appear in the TCRdb table, and some are missing; sequencing was by immunoSEQ multiplex PCR. The repertoire holds approximately 92,000 clones, roughly 87% seen once, with around 3.2% in the top ten. Material: peripheral blood, obtained on day 0 of AZD1222 vaccination. These receptors were collected from an adult in good health.

The chain is built from TRBV11-3 and TRBJ2-5; D is perhaps TRBD2 (6 bases). Germline V CDR1 and CDR2: SGHNT, YENEEA. The V end was cut by 4 bases, the J end by 13 bases, with 16 bases between. The CDR3 extends over 12 amino acids. The CDR3 protein is CASSSRPGLSYF. CDR3 bases: TGTGCCAGCAGCTCCCGACCGGGACTTTCGTACTTC.

The chain couples TRBV6-2 or TRBV6-3 to TRBJ2-3; no firm D call. Germline V gene lookup returns CDR1 MNHEY and CDR2 SVGEGT. The CDR3 consists of 14 residues. The V end lost 4 bases, the J end lost 2 bases, and 10 bases lay between the germline ends. CDR3 residues: CASSFRQYTDTQYF. The DNA for the CDR3 is TGTGCCAGCAGTTTCCGGCAGTACACAGATACGCAGTATTTT.

The V and J genes are TRBV4-3 and TRBJ2-1, with D perhaps matching TRBD2 (6 bases). The germline V gene has CDR1 LGHNA and CDR2 YSLEER. Trimming cost V 1 base and J 0 bases, with 13 bases left between them. This CDR3 is 17 amino acids long. CDR3 DNA sequence: TGCGCCAGCAGCCAAGCCCCGGGAGCGGCCTCCTACAATGAGCAGTTCTTC. Encoded protein: CASSQAPGAASYNEQFF.

This sequence joins TRBV3-1 (or the pseudogene TRBV3-2) and TRBJ2-2; TRBD2 is a possible D gene (6 bases). The CDR3 runs 16 residues. Germline CDR1 reads LGHDT; CDR2 reads YNNKEL (reference sequence). Trimming removed 4 bases from V and 3 bases from J, with 15 bases in between. DNA of the CDR3: TGTGCCAGCAGCCGCTGGGAGGAGGTCTACACCGGGGAGCTGTTTTTT. Residues: CASSRWEEVYTGELFF.

This clone showed up just a few times. The chain carries TRBV7-9 and TRBJ1-2; D possibly corresponds to TRBD1 (5 bases). Trimming left V 0 bases short and J 6 bases short, with 8 bases between. The CDR3 runs to 13 residues. CDR1 and CDR2 (germline): SEHNR, FQNEAQ (reference sequence). The CDR3 DNA is TGTGCCAGCAGCTTAGCAGCAGGGAATGGCTACACCTTC. Encoded protein: CASSLAAGNGYTF.

J is TRBJ2-1 and V is TRBV6-5; 10 nucleotides align to TRBD2. J gave up 0 bases and V 4 bases, and 3 bases lay outside the gene matches. Germline CDR1 MNHEY, CDR2 SVGAGI. The CDR3 totals 16 residues. CDR3 coding DNA: TGTGCCAGCAGTTTATCTAGCGGGAGCTCCTACAATGAGCAGTTCTTC. Amino acid sequence: CASSLSSGSSYNEQFF.

This clone turned up a few times. The J gene is TRBJ1-1, the V gene TRBV19; D unclear. The V gene lost 3 bases and the J gene lost 4 bases, with 6 bases spanning the gap. Germline V gives CDR1 LNHDA, CDR2 SQIVND (reference sequence). This CDR3 comprises 12 residues. CDR3 DNA: TGTGCCAGTAGTATTTTTCCCACTGAAGCTTTCTTT. As protein: CASSIFPTEAFF.

V is TRBV7-2 and J is TRBJ2-3; 7 positions match TRBD2. CDR3 length: 15 amino acids. The V and J ends lost 4 bases and 0 bases, in that order; junction bases with no gene match: 4. The germline V gene encodes CDR1 SGHTA and CDR2 FQGNSA. CDR3 sequence reads: CASSSSGISTDTQYF. The CDR3 bases are TGTGCCAGCAGCTCCAGCGGGATTAGCACAGATACGCAGTATTTT.

The rearrangement links TRBV5-1 to TRBJ2-7; D is perhaps TRBD1 or TRBD2 (5 bases each). This CDR3 has 16 residues. Germline V gene sequence: CDR1 SGHRS, CDR2 YFSETQ. DNA of the CDR3: TGTGCCAGCAGCTTGGCCGTGGGGGTTTCCATCTACGAGCAGTACGTC. Translated, it gives CASSLAVGVSIYEQYV.

The chain joins TRBV25-1 to TRBJ2-5; 8 nucleotides line up with TRBD1. With V trimmed by 4 bases and J by 9 bases, 7 bases remained unmatched. The CDR3 is 13 residues long. Germline CDR1 and CDR2: MGHDK and SYGVNS. In DNA form, the CDR3 reads TGTGCCAGCAGTGGGGACAGGATGTCCGCCCAGTACTTC. Translating it yields CASSGDRMSAQYF. Combining the CDR3 with reference TRBV25-1 and TRBJ2-5 gives the whole variable domain EADIYQTPRYLVIGTGKKITLECSQTMGHDKMYWYQQDPGMELHLIHYSYGVNSTEKGDLSSESTVSRIRTEHFPLTLESARPSHTSQYLCASSGDRMSAQYFGPGTRLLVL.

This rearrangement joins TRBV6-2 or TRBV6-3 to TRBJ2-3, with 8 bases lining up with TRBD2. The length of the CDR3 is 17 residues. The V gene's germline CDR1 is MNHEY and CDR2 SVGEGT. J lost 0 bases, V lost 2 bases, and 7 bases had no gene match. CDR3 bases: TGTGCCAGCAGTTACCCCTATGCGGGAGGAAGCACAGATACGCAGTATTTT. It specifies CASSYPYAGGSTDTQYF.

The gene calls are TRBV11-3 and TRBJ1-2; 8 nucleotides match TRBD1. With 10 bases clipped from V and 8 bases from J, the junction kept 18 bases outside the gene matches. CDR3 length: 15 amino acids. CDR1 is SGHNT, CDR2 YENEEA, per germline. CDR3 DNA: TGTGCCACAACCGGGACAGGAGAGTTATGGGGCGGCTACACCTTC. The encoded protein is CATTGTGELWGGYTF.

The rearrangement links TRBV4-3 to TRBJ1-2, with 7 bases aligning to TRBD1. The V segment lost 3 bases and the J segment 7 bases; nucleotides outside the gene matches: 8. Germline V gene sequence: CDR1 LGHNA, CDR2 YSLEER. The CDR3 contains 14 residues. CDR3 protein: CASSQATTGSGYTF. The CDR3 DNA sequence: TGCGCCAGCAGCCAGGCTACGACAGGGTCTGGCTACACCTTC.

The chain uses TRBV6-5 and TRBJ1-3, with 7 nucleotides matching TRBD1. This CDR3 comprises 14 residues. Trimming took 6 bases from V and 4 from J; bases not matched to a gene: 6. The germline CDR1 and CDR2 sequences are MNHEY and SVGAGI. CDR3 sequence (DNA): TGTGCCAGCAGCCAGGGGGGGGGCGGAAACACCATATATTTT. Encoded protein: CASSQGGGGNTIYF.

This clone was recorded many times. The chain uses TRBV19 and TRBJ1-5, with a tentative D call TRBD1 (5 bases). The V and J ends lost 5 bases and 2 bases respectively, with 16 bases between them. Germline loops: CDR1 LNHDA, CDR2 SQIVND (reference sequence). The CDR3 contains 16 residues. The CDR3 sequence: CASSPGRVDGNQPQHF. CDR3 DNA sequence: TGTGCCAGTAGTCCGGGCAGGGTGGATGGCAATCAGCCCCAGCATTTT.

The chain couples TRBV19 to TRBJ2-1; a weak D match, TRBD1 (6 bases). Germline V CDR1 and CDR2: LNHDA, SQIVND (reference sequence). Trimming took off 3 bases at V and 6 bases at J, with 9 bases between the two ends. The CDR3 consists of 13 residues. CDR3 in DNA: TGTGCCAGTAGTATTACCAGGGGCAATGAGCAGTTCTTC. This sequence encodes CASSITRGNEQFF. The complete variable domain, with remaining parts taken from reference TRBV19 and TRBJ2-1, reads DGGITQSPKYLFRKEGQNVTLSCEQNLNHDAMYWYRQDPGQGLRLIYYSQIVNDFQKGDIAEGYSVSREKKESFPLTVTSAQKNPTAFYLCASSITRGNEQFFGPGTRLTVL.

The gene calls are TRBV7-8 and TRBJ1-2; D uncertain. The V end lost 4 bases, the J end lost 2 bases, and 11 bases lay between the germline ends. CDR3 length equals 14 residues. CDR1 and CDR2 (germline): SGHVS, FQNEAQ. CDR3 sequence (DNA): TGTGCCAGCAGCTCCCGGGATTTAAACTATGGCTACACCTTC. It encodes CASSSRDLNYGYTF. The full variable domain, rest sourced from reference TRBV7-8 and TRBJ1-2, is GAGVSQSPRYKVAKRGQDVALRCDPISGHVSLFWYQQALGQGPEFLTYFQNEAQLDKSGLPSDRFFAERPEGSVSTLKIQRTQQEDSAVYLCASSSRDLNYGYTFGSGTRLTVV.

The chain combines TRBV4-3 with TRBJ1-1, with no clear D. CDR1 and CDR2 (germline): LGHNA, YSLEER. The CDR3 runs 14 residues. The V end lost 1 base, the J end lost 0 bases, and 6 bases lay between the germline ends. As DNA, the CDR3 is TGCGCCAGCAGCCAAGGGGTAATGAACACTGAAGCTTTCTTT. Residues: CASSQGVMNTEAFF.

This clone showed up just once. V and J are TRBV5-6 and TRBJ1-1, with D unresolved. Germline-derived CDR1 and CDR2 are SGHDT and YYEEEE. Trimming removed 0 bases at V and 7 bases at J, with 7 bases between. CDR3 length: 12 residues. The CDR3 nucleotides read TGTGCCAGCAGCTTGGACACGGATGAAGCTTTCTTT. Translated, it gives CASSLDTDEAFF.

This sequence joins TRBV7-9 and TRBJ2-4; D possibly corresponds to TRBD1 (5 bases). Trimming pared 5 bases from V and 7 bases from J, leaving 18 bases between. Germline V gene lookup returns CDR1 SEHNR and CDR2 FQNEAQ (reference sequence). The CDR3 totals 15 residues. CDR3 coding DNA: TGTGCCAGCAGCGGCCCTACCCTCAGGGCGAACATTCAGTACTTC. It encodes CASSGPTLRANIQYF.

The chain has TRBV5-8 and TRBJ2-1; weak D call: TRBD2 (6 bases). This CDR3 comprises 13 residues. V lost 0 bases, J lost 8 bases, and 9 bases lay in between. Germline CDR1 and CDR2: SGHTS and YDEGEE. CDR3 sequence (DNA): TGTGCCAGCAGCTTGGACGGAGGGTATGAGCAGTTCTTC. Translated: CASSLDGGYEQFF.

The chain recombines TRBV5-6 with TRBJ1-2; a possible D gene is TRBD1 (5 bases). Trimming removed 5 bases from V and 8 bases from J, with 22 bases in between. In germline, CDR1 is SGHDT, CDR2 YYEEEE. The CDR3 sequence is 15 residues long. The CDR3 DNA reads TGTGCCAGCAGATCCGACACTGGGGGTCGGAAGGGCTACACCTTC. Protein sequence: CASRSDTGGRKGYTF.

The gene calls are TRBV30 and TRBJ2-3; the D call may be TRBD1 or TRBD2 (5 bases each). The CDR3 is made up of 14 amino acids. Trimming left V 3 bases short and J 5 bases short, with 15 bases between. CDR1 is GTSNPN and CDR2 is SVGIG in the germline V gene (reference sequence). The CDR3 sequence: CAWRARGPVDTQYF. As DNA, the CDR3 is TGTGCCTGGAGGGCGAGGGGTCCGGTAGATACGCAGTATTTT.